One sample yielded the 18 T cell receptor beta chains listed below, sequenced in a study of T cell changes during pregnancy in multiple sclerosis. Assay: immunoSEQ multiplex PCR; the TCRdb copy retains only in-frame clones and omits some. The sample has tens of thousands of clones; 90% to 95% are singletons. The sequenced sample was CD4+ T cells from peripheral blood mononuclear cells, obtained in the third trimester of pregnancy. These receptors all come from a female donor with multiple sclerosis, enrolled in a pregnancy study.

The chain uses TRBV4-1 and TRBJ1-1, with unresolved D. This CDR3 has 16 residues. Germline CDR1 MGHRA, CDR2 YSYEKL. Trimming removed 1 base from V and 1 base from J, with 13 bases in between. The CDR3 spells CASSQVSYRENTEAFF. CDR3 sequence (DNA): TGCGCCAGCAGCCAAGTCAGTTATCGGGAGAACACTGAAGCTTTCTTT.

The CDR3 loop is CATGHGDRGIPYEQYF. DNA of the CDR3: TGTGCAACGGGGCACGGGGACAGGGGGATCCCCTACGAGCAGTACTTC. The chain couples TRBV12-2 to TRBJ2-7; the DNA was not compared with TRBD1, the D call given in the table. TRBV12-2 is tagged as a pseudogene. The CDR3 has 16 amino acids.

This rearrangement joins TRBV6-5 to TRBJ1-1, with D perhaps matching TRBD1 (6 bases). Per the germline V gene, CDR1 is MNHEY and CDR2 is SVGAGI. The CDR3 has 13 amino acids. The V end lost 0 bases, the J end lost 13 bases, and 15 bases lay between the germline ends. CDR3 bases: TGTGCCAGCAGTTACTCGTTAGGACAGAGGCATTTCTTT. This translates into CASSYSLGQRHFF.

The chain joins TRBV7-8 to TRBJ2-7; 14 bases match TRBD2. The CDR3 totals 18 residues. Germline loops: CDR1 SGHVS, CDR2 FQNEAQ. J gave up 2 bases and V 2 bases, and 8 bases lay outside the gene matches. CDR3 loop: CASSLTGLAGVGTYEQYF. CDR3 coding DNA: TGTGCCAGCAGCTTAACGGGACTAGCGGGAGTAGGTACCTACGAGCAGTACTTC.

The chain carries TRBV10-3 and TRBJ1-2; 8 bases fit TRBD1. This CDR3 has 14 amino acids. V was clipped by 0 bases and J by 8 bases; unmatched bases: 5. Germline V gene lookup returns CDR1 ENHRY and CDR2 SYGVKD. The CDR3 sequence is CAISESSRGLGYTF. For the CDR3, the DNA is TGTGCCATCAGTGAGTCGAGCAGGGGGCTAGGCTACACCTTC.

This chain links TRBV5-1 with TRBJ2-3; D gene uncertain. The ends were cut back, 3 bases at V and 0 bases at J, with 2 bases in the middle. In germline, CDR1 is SGHRS, CDR2 YFSETQ. The CDR3 is 12 residues long. The CDR3 here is CASSSSTDTQYF. CDR3 in DNA: TGCGCCAGCAGCTCTAGCACAGATACGCAGTATTTT.

This chain uses TRBV5-4 with TRBJ1-2; D remains ambiguous. Deletions cut 4 bases from V and 5 bases from J, with 15 bases between. Germline V CDR1 and CDR2: SGHNT, YYREEE (reference sequence). The CDR3 runs to 14 residues. As DNA, the CDR3 is TGTGCCAGCAGCCCTACGTCAAGCTCGTATGGCTACACCTTC. Protein sequence: CASSPTSSSYGYTF.

The CDR3 spells CASHTIDRNNEQFF. CDR3 nucleotides: TGTGCCAGCCATACTATCGACAGAAACAATGAGCAGTTCTTC. The chain links TRBV28 to TRBJ2-1; D might be TRBD1 (5 bases). CDR3 length: 14 residues. In germline, CDR1 is MDHEN, CDR2 SYDVKM. Trimming stripped 8 bases from V and 5 bases from J, with 16 bases between.

The chain carries TRBV5-1 and TRBJ2-7; 12 nucleotides line up with TRBD2. With V trimmed by 2 bases and J by 7 bases, 4 bases remained unmatched. Germline assignment: CDR1 SGHRS and CDR2 YFSETQ. The CDR3 is 14 amino acids. CDR3 in DNA: TGCGCCAGCAGCTTCGGACTAGCGGGGTATGAGCAGTACTTC. It encodes CASSFGLAGYEQYF.

The chain recombines TRBV9 with TRBJ2-3, with 9 bases aligning to TRBD1. Germline assignment: CDR1 SGDLS and CDR2 YYNGEE. The length of the CDR3 is 14 residues. The junction had 4 bases not matched to a gene; V was cut back by 0 bases and J by 8 bases. The CDR3 protein is CASSVGTGVPTQYF. The CDR3 nucleotides read TGTGCCAGCAGCGTAGGGACAGGGGTCCCTACGCAGTATTTT.

The rearrangement links TRBV25-1 to TRBJ1-3; possible D gene TRBD1, 6 bases. V shed 7 bases and J shed 2 bases, with 12 bases lying between them. This CDR3 is built from 14 residues. From germline, CDR1 is MGHDK and CDR2 SYGVNS. The CDR3 is CASNGRGTGNTIYF. For the CDR3, the DNA is TGTGCCAGCAATGGCAGGGGAACTGGAAACACCATATATTTT.

The chain carries TRBV28 and TRBJ2-6; D remains ambiguous. V lost 3 bases and J lost 2, with 5 bases in between. Germline CDR1 and CDR2: MDHEN and SYDVKM. The CDR3 consists of 14 residues. The DNA for the CDR3 is TGTGCCAGCAGTTTCTTCGCTGGGGCCAACGTCCTGACTTTC. It specifies CASSFFAGANVLTF.

This chain connects TRBV7-2 to TRBJ1-3; maybe TRBD1 (5 bases). The V gene lost 1 base and the J gene lost 4 bases, with 11 bases spanning the gap. The CDR3 has 15 residues. Germline loops: CDR1 SGHTA, CDR2 FQGNSA. CDR3 sequence reads: CASSLESGSGNTIYF. The CDR3 DNA reads as TGTGCCAGCAGCTTAGAGTCAGGGTCCGGAAACACCATATATTTT.

This clone has only one observation. CDR3: CASSPSSGGPGEQYF. In DNA form, the CDR3 reads TGTGCCAGCAGTCCCTCTAGCGGGGGGCCAGGCGAGCAGTACTTC. The chain employs TRBV7-2 and TRBJ2-7, with 11 bases identical to TRBD2. V gave up 6 bases and J gave up 6 bases; unmatched junction bases: 10. The CDR3 covers 15 residues. CDR1 SGHTA and CDR2 FQGNSA come from the germline V gene.

The chain uses TRBV7-6 and TRBJ2-7; 8 bases are shared with TRBD1. The V segment lost 4 bases and the J segment 4 bases; nucleotides outside the gene matches: 6. CDR1 and CDR2 from the germline V gene are SGHVS and FNYEAQ. This CDR3 is built from 14 residues. The CDR3 protein is CASSSSDREYEQYF. DNA of the CDR3: TGTGCCAGCAGCTCCTCGGACAGGGAATACGAGCAGTACTTC.

The V call is TRBV9, the J call TRBJ1-6; D not resolved. With 0 bases removed from V and 10 bases from J, the gap between germline ends came to 8 bases. The CDR3 is 13 residues long. In germline, CDR1 is SGDLS, CDR2 YYNGEE. The CDR3 DNA reads as TGTGCCAGCAGCGTAGCCCTCCTCTCACCCCTCCACTTT. Residues: CASSVALLSPLHF.

V usage is TRBV7-3 and J usage is TRBJ2-1; TRBD2 aligns across 8 bases. The CDR3 length is 16 residues. The junction had 8 bases not matched to a gene; V was cut back by 5 bases and J by 2 bases. CDR1 and CDR2 (germline): SGHTA, FQGTGA. Here the CDR3 reads CASSLNSGVTYNEQFF. As DNA, the CDR3 is TGTGCCAGCAGCCTTAATAGCGGGGTTACCTACAATGAGCAGTTCTTC.

As concerns this clone: Other DNA sequences within the sample encode an identical CDR3. The chain links TRBV2 to TRBJ1-5; the match to TRBD1 covers 10 bases. CDR1 and CDR2 from the germline V gene are SNHLY and FYNNEI. There are 14 residues in the CDR3. V trimming: 4 bases; J trimming: 4 bases; junction bases outside the gene matches: 1. CDR3 bases: TGTGCCAGCAGTGGGACAGGGGGTAATCAGCCCCAGCATTTT. It encodes CASSGTGGNQPQHF.